One and the same sample provided the 8 T cell receptor beta chains below, sequenced in a study of CD8+CD57+ T cells in acquired aplastic anemia. CDR3 and TCR beta VDJ profiling relied on genomic DNA as the template. TCRdb re-called the reads with MiXCR, one entry per CDR3 protein. The table includes 74,000 or so distinct CDR3 sequences, roughly half detected once. The specimen sequenced was sorted CD4+, CD8+, or CD8+CD57+ T cells (not recorded which) from PBMCs. These receptors all come from a human donor in good health, serving as a control.

This clonotype was seen many times. The chain employs TRBV19 and TRBJ2-7; the D call may be TRBD1 or TRBD2 (5 bases each). V was cut by 5 bases and J by 4 bases, with 18 bases left in between. The germline CDR1 and CDR2 sequences are LNHDA and SQIVND (reference sequence). The CDR3 covers 15 residues. The CDR3 DNA follows: TGTGCCAGTAGTCCCGGGACGTCACCACCTTACGAGCAGTACTTC. Translation: CASSPGTSPPYEQYF.

The chain joins TRBV25-1 to TRBJ2-3; 9 nucleotides align to TRBD1. Germline-derived CDR1 and CDR2 are MGHDK and SYGVNS. The J segment lost 3 bases and the V segment lost 4 bases, leaving 8 bases of the junction unmatched. This CDR3 comprises 16 residues. This CDR3 is CASSAQTGGKTDTQYF. CDR3 sequence (DNA): TGTGCCAGCAGTGCACAGACAGGGGGTAAAACAGATACGCAGTATTTT.

This clonotype was seen at least ten times. The chain's CDR3 is CASSLEKGLAVFYEQYF. CDR3 coding DNA: TGTGCCAGCAGCTTAGAAAAGGGGCTAGCGGTTTTTTACGAGCAGTACTTC. The chain couples TRBV11-2 to TRBJ2-7, with TRBD2 identical over 7 bases. This CDR3 contains 17 residues. The J segment lost 4 bases and the V segment lost 0 bases, leaving 12 bases of the junction unmatched. The V gene's germline CDR1 is SGHAT and CDR2 FQNNGV.

This clonotype has a count of ten or more. The chain couples TRBV27 to TRBJ1-2; D might be TRBD1 (5 bases). CDR3 length: 13 residues. V was trimmed by 2 bases and J by 7 bases, leaving 11 bases between them. Germline-derived CDR1 and CDR2 are MNHEY and SMNVEV (reference sequence). The CDR3 DNA reads TGTGCCAGCAGTTTAAAGGGGCTTTCTGGCTACACCTTC. As protein: CASSLKGLSGYTF.

This clonotype was seen at least ten times. The chain couples TRBV11-2 to TRBJ2-2; D is perhaps TRBD2 (5 bases). Germline V gene data show CDR1 as SGHAT and CDR2 as FQNNGV. The CDR3 spans 16 residues. The germline V and J ends were trimmed by 3 bases and 4 bases, with 15 bases remaining between them. This chain's CDR3 is CASSFGRVGSTGELFF. The CDR3 DNA sequence: TGTGCCAGCAGCTTCGGGCGGGTTGGGAGCACCGGGGAGCTGTTTTTT.

This clonotype was picked up many times. This rearrangement joins TRBV7-9 to TRBJ2-1; 8 nucleotides line up with TRBD1. The junction had 6 bases not matched to a gene; V was cut back by 5 bases and J by 3 bases. CDR1 is SEHNR, CDR2 FQNEAQ, per germline (reference sequence). This CDR3 contains 15 residues. The CDR3 sequence is CASSAQGALYNEQFF. Here the CDR3 DNA reads TGTGCCAGCAGCGCTCAGGGGGCCCTCTACAATGAGCAGTTCTTC.

The V and J genes are TRBV19 and TRBJ2-7; TRBD1 matches at 9 bases. Germline CDR1 reads LNHDA; CDR2 reads SQIVND (reference sequence). Unmatched junction bases numbered 8, after V lost 5 bases and J lost 6 bases. This CDR3 comprises 14 residues. The CDR3 DNA is TGTGCCAGTAGTTCCGGGACAGGGTTTGGCGAGCAGTACTTC. Translating it yields CASSSGTGFGEQYF.

Of note for this clonotype: An end of the junction differs from the germline gene, which may be a read error. The CDR3: CASSLRTGYGYAF. CDR3 bases: TGTGCCAGCAGTCTTCGGACGGGCTATGGCTACGCCTTC. The chain combines TRBV2 with TRBJ1-2; D unclear. In germline, CDR1 is SNHLY, CDR2 FYNNEI. The CDR3 is 13 residues long.